Each of the 13 T cell receptor beta chains below was sequenced from the same sample in a study of blood T cells in healthy people across ages. A second PCR of 7 to 11 cycles used a sample-barcoded 5' primer and a J-beta primer mix. Via MiXCR, TCRdb re-called the 5' RACE reads, giving one row per CDR3 protein. The sample includes about 760,000 distinct CDR3 sequences, just under 25% seen only once; the top ten take 8% to 10%. These data also formed part of another study, on T cells of mothers and their children.

The source material was blood. These receptors were collected from a boy aged 5-17 years in good health.

This clonotype showed up just a few times. The chain links TRBV24-1 to TRBJ2-2; 7 nucleotides agree with TRBD1. The CDR3 loop spans 13 amino acids. Germline V lookup: CDR1 KGHDR, CDR2 SFDVKD. V dropped 10 bases and J dropped 3; count of bases not matched to a gene: 4. The CDR3 DNA sequence: TGTGCCACTAGGGACAGCCACACCGGGGAGCTGTTTTTT. Its translation is CATRDSHTGELFF.

This clonotype was found a few times. The J gene is TRBJ1-1, the V gene TRBV7-2; a weak D match, TRBD1 (5 bases). V lost 5 bases to trimming and J lost 3 bases, with 13 bases between them. CDR1 is SGHTA, CDR2 FQGNSA, per germline. The CDR3 covers 14 residues. The CDR3 nucleotides read TGTGCCAGCAGCCCAAGGGACGCATACACTGAAGCTTTCTTT. It specifies CASSPRDAYTEAFF.

This clonotype was seen just once. The genes are TRBV20-1 and TRBJ2-1; 12 bases agree with TRBD2. V lost 2 bases, J lost 7 bases, and 9 bases stayed unmatched. From germline, CDR1 is DFQATT and CDR2 SNEGSKA (reference sequence). This CDR3 has 16 residues. CDR3 nucleotides: TGCAGTGCTAGAAAGACTAGCGGGAGCATGGGGAATGAGCAGTTCTTC. Encoded protein: CSARKTSGSMGNEQFF.

The V and J genes are TRBV2 and TRBJ2-1; weak D call: TRBD1 (5 bases). The CDR3 runs to 13 residues. The germline V gene has CDR1 SNHLY and CDR2 FYNNEI. Trimming pared 11 bases from V and 5 bases from J, leaving 16 bases between. The CDR3 reads CADSGAGNNEQFF. The CDR3 nucleotides read TGTGCCGATTCCGGAGCAGGGAACAATGAGCAGTTCTTC.

This clonotype was observed a handful of times. For the CDR3, the DNA is TGTGCTAGTGGTTTCCATCCAAAACAGGGGGACAGCAATCAGCCCCAGCATTTT. It translates to CASGFHPKQGDSNQPQHF. The chain has TRBV12-5 and TRBJ1-5, with TRBD1 identical over 8 bases. J lost 1 base, V lost 3 bases, and 11 bases had no gene match. CDR3 length: 18 residues. Germline V gives CDR1 LGHNT, CDR2 FRNRAP.

V usage is TRBV5-1 and J usage is TRBJ1-4; D gene ambiguous. Germline V gene sequence: CDR1 SGHRS, CDR2 YFSETQ. The CDR3 spans 14 residues. V lost 3 bases to trimming and J lost 0 bases, with 6 bases between them. CDR3 nucleotides: TGCGCCAGCAGCTCAACATCAACTAATGAAAAACTGTTTTTT. Protein product: CASSSTSTNEKLFF. Variable domain in full (rest from reference TRBV5-1 and TRBJ1-4): KAGVTQTPRYLIKTRGQQVTLSCSPISGHRSVSWYQQTPGQGLQFLFEYFSETQRNKGNFPGRFSGRQFSNSRSEMNVSTLELGDSALYLCASSSTSTNEKLFFGSGTQLSVL.

CDR3 amino acids: CASSSSLVGTDTQYF. The CDR3, as DNA: TGTGCCAGCAGTTCCTCACTAGTGGGCACAGATACGCAGTATTTT. This chain connects TRBV6-6 to TRBJ2-3, with D possibly matching TRBD2 (5 bases). This CDR3 is 15 amino acids long. Germline V lookup: CDR1 MNHNY, CDR2 SVGAGI (reference sequence). V lost 4 bases to trimming and J lost 1 base, with 12 bases between them.

This chain uses TRBV7-2 with TRBJ2-2; D possibly corresponds to TRBD1 (5 bases). The length of the CDR3 is 14 residues. V dropped 5 bases and J dropped 2 bases, with 9 bases sitting between them. Germline V gene lookup returns CDR1 SGHTA and CDR2 FQGNSA. CDR3 amino acids: CASSPDINTGELFF. CDR3 DNA sequence: TGTGCCAGCAGCCCGGACATAAACACCGGGGAGCTGTTTTTT.

The chain carries TRBV3-1 and TRBJ1-4; 11 bases are a match to TRBD1. V dropped 4 bases and J dropped 3; count of bases not matched to a gene: 10. The V gene's germline CDR1 is LGHDT and CDR2 YNNKEL (reference sequence). The CDR3 has 18 residues. Written as DNA, the CDR3 is TGTGCCAGCAGCCCAGTAGGACAGGGGGCGCGAGCTAATGAAAAACTGTTTTTT. This gives the protein CASSPVGQGARANEKLFF. Variable domain in full (rest from reference TRBV3-1 and TRBJ1-4): DTAVSQTPKYLVTQMGNDKSIKCEQNLGHDTMYWYKQDSKKFLKIMFSYNNKELIINETVPNRFSPKSPDKAHLNLHINSLELGDSAVYFCASSPVGQGARANEKLFFGSGTQLSVL.

This chain links TRBV28 with TRBJ1-2; D unresolved. CDR3 size: 14 residues. The V and J ends lost 3 bases and 4 bases respectively, with 12 bases between them. Germline CDR1 is MDHEN and CDR2 is SYDVKM. Here the CDR3 reads CASSFSRSGYGYTF. DNA of the CDR3: TGTGCCAGCAGTTTTTCCAGGTCCGGCTATGGCTACACCTTC.

This clonotype was counted between two and nine times. The chain recombines TRBV12-3 or TRBV12-4 with TRBJ1-2; D might be TRBD1 (6 bases). V was shortened by 2 bases and J by 5 bases, with 12 bases between the two germline ends. This CDR3 spans 14 amino acids. The chain's CDR3 is CASSLSGTGYGYTF. CDR3 sequence (DNA): TGTGCCAGCAGTTTATCTGGTACAGGGTATGGCTACACCTTC.

CDR3 bases: TGCAGTGCTCCACTCAAATCCGGGACAGGGCTCTATGGCTACACCTTC. Its translation: CSAPLKSGTGLYGYTF. The chain couples TRBV20-1 to TRBJ1-2; TRBD1 agrees at 9 bases. Germline V lookup: CDR1 DFQATT, CDR2 SNEGSKA (reference sequence). The CDR3 has 16 residues. The V gene end was trimmed by 5 bases and the J gene end by 4 bases; junction bases not matched to a gene: 14.

DNA of the CDR3: TGTGCCAGCAGTTCCCCGTCTATCGCAGATACGCAGCATTTT. It translates to CASSSPSIADTQHF. This chain uses TRBV28 with TRBJ2-3; D ambiguous. The last part of the DNA fits TRBJ1-5 better; the J call may be wrong. This CDR3 is 14 amino acids long. The germline gives CDR1 MDHEN, CDR2 SYDVKM.